Each of the 21 T cell receptor beta chains below was sequenced from the same sample in a study of cytomegalovirus exposure and HLA in healthy donors. Profiling relied on immunoSEQ multiplex PCR, and the TCRdb table lists in-frame clones only, not all of them. The table has roughly 300,000 clones, 80% to 90% seen once. Sequenced: PBMCs. The receptors originated from a woman under 30 in good health and CMV-seronegative.

As to this clone: The junction and the germline gene differ at one end; a read error may be behind it. This chain connects TRBV4-2 to TRBJ1-1, with 10 positions matching TRBD1. Germline CDR1 is LGHNA and CDR2 is YNFKEQ. This CDR3 is 13 amino acids long. The CDR3 DNA follows: TGTGCCAGCAGCCAAGATTTGGGACAGGGGATTATCTTT. Amino acid sequence: CASSQDLGQGIIF.

The rearrangement links TRBV6-6 to TRBJ1-2; 9 bases line up with TRBD1. This CDR3 has 14 amino acids. Germline V gives CDR1 MNHNY, CDR2 SVGAGI (reference sequence). V dropped 9 bases and J dropped 1; count of bases not matched to a gene: 6. For the CDR3, the DNA is TGTGCCAGTACCGGGACAGGGAATAACTATGGCTACACCTTC. Translating it yields CASTGTGNNYGYTF.

V gene TRBV21-1 combines with J gene TRBJ2-1; TRBD2, the D gene given by the table, was not confirmed from the DNA. TRBV21-1 is described as a pseudogene. The CDR3 has 14 amino acids. Written as DNA, the CDR3 is TGTGCCAGCAGCAAAGGACGGGGCTACAATGAGCAGTTCTTC. Translating gives CASSKGRGYNEQFF.

The V and J genes are TRBV4-1 and TRBJ2-2, with D uncertain. CDR1 is MGHRA and CDR2 is YSYEKL in the germline V gene. The V end was cut by 7 bases, the J end by 4 bases, with 13 bases between. This CDR3 has 14 amino acids. The CDR3 DNA sequence: TGCGCCAGCAACTACCAGACGGGCACCGGGGAGCTGTTTTTT. This translates into CASNYQTGTGELFF.

The CDR3 here is CASSLSGGAYSGNTIYF. In nucleotides, the CDR3 is TGCGCCAGCAGCTTGTCCGGGGGGGCTTACTCTGGAAACACCATATATTTT. V is TRBV5-1 and J is TRBJ1-3, with D perhaps matching TRBD1 (6 bases). From germline, CDR1 is SGHRS and CDR2 YFSETQ. V lost 1 base, J lost 0 bases, and 14 bases lay in between. The CDR3 totals 17 residues.

V gene TRBV15 combines with J gene TRBJ2-5; TRBD1 matches 8 bases. Germline V CDR1 and CDR2: LNHNV, YYDKDF (reference sequence). The CDR3 covers 14 residues. J was trimmed by 5 bases and V by 1 base; bases with no gene match: 3. CDR3: CATSRGQGPETQYF. The DNA of the CDR3 is TGTGCCACCAGCAGAGGACAGGGGCCGGAGACCCAGTACTTC.

V is TRBV6-5 and J is TRBJ1-5; 7 bases fit TRBD1. Germline values: CDR1 MNHEY, CDR2 SVGAGI. V gave up 6 bases and J gave up 7 bases; unmatched junction bases: 12. CDR3 length equals 15 residues. CDR3 sequence reads: CASRPHRGMEQPQHF. CDR3 bases: TGTGCCAGCAGGCCCCACAGGGGAATGGAGCAGCCCCAGCATTTT.

This clone was observed once. The rearrangement uses TRBV9 and TRBJ2-7; D is undetermined. The CDR3 spans 14 residues. Germline V gene lookup returns CDR1 SGDLS and CDR2 YYNGEE. The V and J ends lost 2 bases and 2 bases respectively, with 11 bases between them. The CDR3 coding sequence is TGTGCCAGCAGCGTGTCGGGTAATCCCTACGAGCAGTACTTC. This codes for CASSVSGNPYEQYF.

The chain joins TRBV28 to TRBJ2-4, with D perhaps matching TRBD2 (6 bases). Germline loops: CDR1 MDHEN, CDR2 SYDVKM. The V end lost 6 bases, the J end lost 8 bases, and 17 bases lay between the germline ends. This CDR3 is built from 14 residues. The CDR3 protein is CASRTFSGDDIQYF. The CDR3, as DNA: TGTGCCAGCAGGACTTTTTCGGGAGATGACATTCAGTACTTC.

This chain uses TRBV15 with TRBJ1-1, with TRBD1 matching 8 bases. With 1 base clipped from V and 8 bases from J, the junction kept 3 bases outside the gene matches. The CDR3 length is 13 residues. Germline V gives CDR1 LNHNV, CDR2 YYDKDF (reference sequence). This chain's CDR3 is CATSRGTGLEAFF. CDR3 in DNA: TGTGCCACCAGCAGAGGGACAGGGCTGGAAGCTTTCTTT.

This clone has only one observation. The chain recombines TRBV30 with TRBJ1-2; D uncertain. This CDR3 comprises 14 residues. Trimming removed 6 bases from V and 7 bases from J, with 21 bases in between. Looked up from germline, CDR1 is GTSNPN and CDR2 is SVGIG (reference sequence). The chain's CDR3 is CACTHRNRGGGYTF. CDR3 sequence (DNA): TGTGCCTGTACGCACCGCAACAGAGGAGGTGGCTACACCTTC.

This chain connects TRBV6-5 to TRBJ1-1; the D gene is possibly TRBD1 (5 bases). CDR1 MNHEY and CDR2 SVGAGI come from the germline V gene. This CDR3 spans 15 amino acids. With 6 bases removed from V and 3 bases from J, the gap between germline ends came to 17 bases. The chain's CDR3 is CASRKTGTRYTEAFF. CDR3 nucleotide sequence: TGTGCCAGCAGAAAAACGGGGACTAGGTACACTGAAGCTTTCTTT.

The chain uses TRBV7-2 and TRBJ2-5, with D perhaps matching TRBD1 (5 bases). The CDR3 extends over 14 amino acids. V was cut by 1 base and J by 2 bases, with 8 bases left in between. Germline V gene lookup returns CDR1 SGHTA and CDR2 FQGNSA. CDR3: CASSLGGLQETQYF. Written as DNA, the CDR3 is TGTGCCAGCAGCTTAGGGGGCCTGCAAGAGACCCAGTACTTC. The whole variable domain, remainder taken from reference TRBV7-2 and TRBJ2-5, is GAGVSQSPSNKVTEKGKDVELRCDPISGHTALYWYRQSLGQGLEFLIYFQGNSAPDKSGLPSDRFSAERTGGSVSTLTIQRTQQEDSAVYLCASSLGGLQETQYFGPGTRLLVL.

V usage is TRBV7-8 and J usage is TRBJ2-1, with no clear D. The V gene lost 5 bases and the J gene lost 5 bases, with 7 bases spanning the gap. CDR1 SGHVS and CDR2 FQNEAQ come from the germline V gene. This CDR3 contains 12 residues. CDR3 protein: CASSLNNNEQFF. The CDR3 DNA is TGTGCCAGCAGCCTGAACAACAATGAGCAGTTCTTC.

This clone was picked up one time. The gene calls are TRBV28 and TRBJ2-2; 7 positions agree with TRBD2. Germline CDR1 and CDR2: MDHEN and SYDVKM. The CDR3 runs 15 residues. With V trimmed by 7 bases and J by 8 bases, 13 bases remained unmatched. This chain's CDR3 is CASTTEGGRGGELFF. CDR3 sequence (DNA): TGTGCCAGCACCACCGAGGGAGGGAGAGGTGGGGAGCTGTTTTTT.

This rearrangement joins TRBV30 to TRBJ2-2; a possible D gene is TRBD2 (5 bases). The CDR3 is made up of 14 amino acids. The germline V gene has CDR1 GTSNPN and CDR2 SVGIG (reference sequence). Trimming shortened V by 3 bases and J by 2 bases, and 10 bases separated the two germline ends. CDR3 residues: CAWSLAINTGELFF. DNA for the CDR3: TGTGCCTGGAGCTTAGCGATAAACACCGGGGAGCTGTTTTTT.

The chain is built from TRBV2 and TRBJ1-5; 7 bases line up with TRBD1. V lost 6 bases, J lost 7 bases, and 9 bases stayed unmatched. Germline V lookup: CDR1 SNHLY, CDR2 FYNNEI. The CDR3 sequence is 14 residues long. The CDR3 nucleotides are TGTGCCAGCAGCTCGGACAGGTTTAGACAGCCCCAGCATTTT. Translation gives CASSSDRFRQPQHF.

This clone was observed once. This chain joins TRBV6-1 and TRBJ2-1; D gene ambiguous. With 8 bases removed from V and 5 bases from J, the gap between germline ends came to 13 bases. Germline-derived CDR1 and CDR2 are MNHNS and SASEGT. This CDR3 contains 13 residues. The CDR3 region has the DNA TGTGCCAGCGGGTCGGAGCCGAACAATGAGCAGTTCTTC. Protein: CASGSEPNNEQFF.

In this sample, this clone turned up a few times. The chain joins TRBV6-5 to TRBJ2-3; tentative D call: TRBD2 (5 bases). In germline, CDR1 is MNHEY, CDR2 SVGAGI. The length of the CDR3 is 12 residues. The germline V and J ends were trimmed by 6 bases and 2 bases, with 6 bases remaining between them. CDR3 protein: CASREDTDTQYF. Here the CDR3 DNA reads TGTGCCAGCAGGGAGGACACAGATACGCAGTATTTT.

The V and J genes are TRBV18 and TRBJ2-1; no clear D. The V end was cut by 3 bases, the J end by 7 bases, with 7 bases between. The CDR3 has 12 residues. Looked up from germline, CDR1 is KGHSH and CDR2 is LQKENI. The CDR3 nucleotides read TGTGCCAGCTCACCGCAGGTAAATGAGCAGTTCTTC. Amino acid sequence: CASSPQVNEQFF. Full variable domain (missing parts from reference TRBV18 and TRBJ2-1): NAGVMQNPRHLVRRRGQEARLRCSPMKGHSHVYWYRQLPEEGLKFMVYLQKENIIDESGMPKERFSAEFPKEGPSILRIQQVVRGDSAAYFCASSPQVNEQFFGPGTRLTVL.

The V call is TRBV29-1, the J call TRBJ1-1; D unclear. The CDR3 is 13 amino acids. CDR1 is SQVTM, CDR2 ANQGSEA, per germline. V was clipped by 2 bases and J by 1 base, with 8 bases between them. The CDR3 DNA is TGCAGCGTTGAAAATTTCGGGAACACTGAAGCTTTCTTT. It specifies CSVENFGNTEAFF.